The present T cell receptor (beta chain) was sequenced within a study of cytomegalovirus exposure and HLA in healthy donors. Study outcomes and limitations: Excluded: some indistinguishable V segments such as TRBV6-2 and TRBV6-3. Researchers had no immune exposure information except CMV serostatus available. Within an earlier analysis, most TCR beta V segments proved productive either about 90% or about 30% of the time.

Germline V gives CDR1 LNHDA, CDR2 SQIVND (reference sequence). J was trimmed by 0 bases and V by 3 bases; bases with no gene match: 7. This CDR3 comprises 16 residues. The PCR ran on 60 Vbeta and 13 Jbeta primers. The protocol was immunoSEQ multiplex PCR, while the TCRdb copy is restricted to in-frame clones and leaves out a portion. The table records more than 150,000 clones, over 65% of them present only once. Remarks on this clone: Its antigen is unknown.

Sequencing input: PBMCs. The rearrangement joins TRBV19 to TRBJ2-7; 8 bases are shared with TRBD1. The origin of this receptor is a woman in her fifties or sixties in good health and CMV-seropositive. CDR3 in DNA: TGTGCCAGTAGTATGGCACCCGGGACAGGCTCCTACGAGCAGTACTTC. This codes for CASSMAPGTGSYEQYF.